The rows below give T cell receptor beta chains drawn from one sample of a study of T cell repertoires in cytomegalovirus infection. TCRdb called the reads again in MiXCR, with one record for every CDR3 protein. The sample yields 630,000 or so distinct CDR3 sequences, approximately 24% seen once. The material sequenced was CD8+ T cells from PBMCs. Receptor source: a human donor in good health (CMV status not recorded). Some clones in this sample may be carry-over from other donors' samples. The CDR3 runs from the conserved cysteine through the conserved F or W. Each record gives: D gene, clone size, J gene, V gene, CDR3 protein, CDR3 DNA. The D gene is left open where the match is weak. Clone size is not always given. Where it is, it says once, few, many or a class for expanded clones.

D: TRBD2; size: NA; J: TRBJ2-1; V: TRBV6-2/TRBV6-3; CDR3: CASGRLGGALNEQFF; DNA: TGTGCCAGCGGGCGGCTCGGGGGGGCCTTGAATGAGCAGTTCTTC
D: NA; size: many; J: TRBJ1-2; V: TRBV12-3/TRBV12-4; CDR3: CASSLGPLLDGYTF; DNA: TGTGCCAGCAGTTTAGGACCTCTCCTGGATGGCTACACCTTC
D: TRBD1; size: many; J: TRBJ2-1; V: TRBV12-3/TRBV12-4; CDR3: CASSRAGGSMNEQFF; DNA: TGTGCCAGCAGTCGAGCAGGGGGCTCTATGAATGAGCAGTTCTTC
D: NA; size: NA; J: TRBJ1-1; V: TRBV12-3/TRBV12-4; CDR3: CASSFLRRPHTEAFF; DNA: TGTGCCAGCAGTTTTTTGCGGCGCCCCCACACTGAAGCTTTCTTT
D: NA; size: NA; J: TRBJ1-4; V: TRBV6-6; CDR3: CASSYLTAAEKLFF; DNA: TGTGCCAGCAGTTACTTGACGGCGGCCGAAAAACTGTTTTTT
D: NA; size: NA; J: TRBJ1-2; V: TRBV19; CDR3: CATSPRGNYGYTF; DNA: TGTGCCACAAGCCCACGGGGCAACTATGGCTACACCTTC
D: TRBD1; size: few; J: TRBJ1-4; V: TRBV6-5; CDR3: CASSTRVGQVLEKLFF; DNA: TGTGCCAGCAGCACACGCGTAGGACAGGTTCTTGAAAAACTGTTTTTT
D: TRBD1; size: many; J: TRBJ1-2; V: TRBV7-9; CDR3: CASSYEDRGVYGYTF; DNA: TGTGCCAGCAGCTATGAGGACAGGGGGGTCTATGGCTACACCTTC
D: NA; size: NA; J: TRBJ1-4; V: TRBV29-1; CDR3: CSVEGVEGGNEKLFF; DNA: TGCAGCGTTGAAGGGGTGGAAGGGGGAAATGAAAAACTGTTTTTT
D: NA; size: NA; J: TRBJ2-5; V: TRBV6-1; CDR3: CASNYFGGEETQYF; DNA: TGTGCCAGCAACTATTTCGGAGGGGAAGAGACCCAGTACTTC
D: TRBD1; size: NA; J: TRBJ2-4; V: TRBV10-2; CDR3: CASRGDRGGKNIQYF; DNA: TGCGCCAGCAGAGGGGACAGGGGGGGCAAAAACATTCAGTACTTC
D: NA; size: NA; J: TRBJ1-1; V: TRBV7-9; CDR3: CASSAGPAPNTEAFF; DNA: TGTGCCAGCAGCGCGGGCCCAGCACCCAACACTGAAGCTTTCTTT
D: TRBD1; size: few; J: TRBJ1-5; V: TRBV12-5; CDR3: CASGLGTGGQPQHF; DNA: TGTGCTAGTGGTCTCGGGACAGGGGGACAGCCCCAGCATTTT
D: NA; size: few; J: TRBJ2-1; V: TRBV12-3/TRBV12-4; CDR3: CASSYPGETEQFF; DNA: TGTGCCAGCAGTTACCCCGGGGAGACTGAGCAGTTCTTC
D: NA; size: NA; J: TRBJ2-7; V: TRBV2; CDR3: CASIAGTYEQYF; DNA: TGTGCCAGCATTGCAGGGACCTACGAGCAGTACTTC
D: NA; size: few; J: TRBJ1-5; V: TRBV6-2/TRBV6-3; CDR3: CASSYSLVTLHSNQPQHF; DNA: TGTGCCAGCAGTTACTCATTAGTGACACTACATAGCAATCAGCCCCAGCATTTT
D: NA; size: NA; J: TRBJ1-5; V: TRBV9; CDR3: CASSPGWGDNQPQHF; DNA: TGTGCCAGCAGCCCAGGCTGGGGGGACAATCAGCCCCAGCATTTT
D: NA; size: NA; J: TRBJ1-2; V: TRBV19; CDR3: CATSVGIDGYTF; DNA: TGTGCCACCAGCGTGGGGATAGATGGCTACACCTTC
D: TRBD1; size: few; J: TRBJ1-1; V: TRBV27; CDR3: CASSPTGQHTEAFF; DNA: TGTGCCAGCAGTCCCACGGGACAGCACACTGAAGCTTTCTTT
D: NA; size: few; J: TRBJ2-1; V: TRBV6-2/TRBV6-3; CDR3: CASSYGGAAYNEQFF; DNA: TGTGCCAGCAGTTACGGGGGGGCCGCCTACAATGAGCAGTTCTTC
D: NA; size: NA; J: TRBJ1-1; V: TRBV6-1; CDR3: CASKSGQTAFF; DNA: TGTGCCAGCAAGAGTGGACAAACGGCTTTCTTT
D: NA; size: many; J: TRBJ1-2; V: TRBV4-1; CDR3: CASSQEGPEGYTF; DNA: TGCGCCAGCAGCCAAGAAGGCCCGGAGGGCTACACCTTC
D: NA; size: many; J: TRBJ1-1; V: TRBV20-1; CDR3: CSARDRTENTEAFF; DNA: TGCAGTGCTAGAGATCGGACAGAGAACACTGAAGCTTTCTTT
D: NA; size: NA; J: TRBJ1-1; V: TRBV28; CDR3: CASWGAVYTEAFF; DNA: TGTGCCAGCTGGGGGGCAGTCTACACTGAAGCTTTCTTT
D: NA; size: many; J: TRBJ2-4; V: TRBV7-2; CDR3: CASSLGGLGIVKNIQYF; DNA: TGTGCCAGCAGCTTAGGAGGGCTTGGCATAGTCAAAAACATTCAGTACTTC
D: TRBD1; size: NA; J: TRBJ1-2; V: TRBV20-1; CDR3: CSPHARTGGDYPSGYTF; DNA: TGCAGTCCCCATGCCCGGACAGGGGGCGATTATCCTAGCGGCTACACCTTC